The 13 T cell receptor beta chains presented below share a single source sample, sequenced in a study of shared clonotypes between healthy human individuals. Profiled with immunoSEQ multiplex PCR; TCRdb holds only in-frame clones, not every one. Here the sample spans 740,000 or so clones, approximately 73% being singletons. Sequences were obtained from memory CD4+ T cells sorted from blood. Subset given: CD45RA-negative fraction. All receptors come from a woman in her 30s in good health.

The chain uses TRBV10-3 and TRBJ2-7, with 10 bases lining up with TRBD1. Losses at the gene ends were 4 bases for V and 6 bases for J; bases not matched to a gene: 6. This CDR3 region has 14 residues. CDR1 is ENHRY and CDR2 is SYGVKD in the germline V gene. The chain's CDR3 is CAISADRGKFEQYF. The CDR3 nucleotides read TGTGCCATCAGTGCGGACAGGGGGAAGTTCGAGCAGTACTTC.

This sequence joins TRBV5-1 and TRBJ2-7; 7 positions agree with TRBD1. V lost 5 bases to trimming and J lost 7 bases; unmatched junction nucleotides: 6. CDR1 and CDR2 from the germline V gene are SGHRS and YFSETQ. This CDR3 comprises 12 residues. The CDR3 DNA is TGCGCCAGCAGACAGACAGGGTCAGAGCAGTACTTC. This gives the protein CASRQTGSEQYF. The entire variable domain, with the rest obtained from reference TRBV5-1 and TRBJ2-7, is as follows: KAGVTQTPRYLIKTRGQQVTLSCSPISGHRSVSWYQQTPGQGLQFLFEYFSETQRNKGNFPGRFSGRQFSNSRSEMNVSTLELGDSALYLCASRQTGSEQYFGPGTRLTVT.

This rearrangement joins TRBV11-2 to TRBJ2-7, with 8 bases fitting TRBD1. The CDR3 contains 15 residues. Germline loops: CDR1 SGHAT, CDR2 FQNNGV. Trimming took 1 base from V and 0 from J; bases not matched to a gene: 2. The CDR3 here is CASSLGTGYSYEQYF. The CDR3 DNA sequence: TGTGCCAGCAGCTTAGGGACAGGGTACTCCTACGAGCAGTACTTC. Filled out from reference TRBV11-2 and TRBJ2-7, the complete variable domain reads EAGVAQSPRYKIIEKRQSVAFWCNPISGHATLYWYQQILGQGPKLLIQFQNNGVVDDSQLPKDRFSAERLKGVDSTLKIQPAKLEDSAVYLCASSLGTGYSYEQYFGPGTRLTVT.

The chain is built from TRBV27 and TRBJ1-4; no reliable D call. This CDR3 comprises 15 residues. Trimming shortened V by 5 bases and J by 2 bases, and 12 bases separated the two germline ends. CDR1 and CDR2 from the germline V gene are MNHEY and SMNVEV (reference sequence). CDR3 DNA: TGTGCCAGCAGTAGGAAATTTGGGACTAATGAAAAACTGTTTTTT. Protein: CASSRKFGTNEKLFF.

This rearrangement joins TRBV30 to TRBJ2-7; D ambiguous. The germline V and J ends were trimmed by 3 bases and 0 bases, with 12 bases remaining between them. CDR3 length: 14 residues. Per germline, CDR1 GTSNPN and CDR2 SVGIG (reference sequence). The DNA of the CDR3 is TGTGCCTGGAGGGAGACGGTTAGCTCCTACGAGCAGTACTTC. It specifies CAWRETVSSYEQYF.

The chain recombines TRBV6-1 with TRBJ2-7; no clear D gene. CDR1 is MNHNS, CDR2 SASEGT, per germline. The V gene lost 2 bases and the J gene lost 7 bases, with 18 bases spanning the gap. This CDR3 is built from 15 residues. CDR3 nucleotides: TGTGCCAGCAGTGAACAGGATGCCGGATTCTGGGAGCAGTACTTC. Translated, it gives CASSEQDAGFWEQYF.

V usage is TRBV4-1 and J usage is TRBJ2-3; D not resolved. This CDR3 region has 12 residues. Germline CDR1 MGHRA, CDR2 YSYEKL. Trimming took off 3 bases at V and 2 bases at J, with 3 bases between the two ends. CDR3 nucleotide sequence: TGCGCCAGCAGCCACATCACAGATACGCAGTATTTT. Translating gives CASSHITDTQYF.

This clone was recorded a few times. The chain carries TRBV25-1 and TRBJ2-3; 13 bases match TRBD2. With 2 bases clipped from V and 6 bases from J, the junction kept 2 bases outside the gene matches. The CDR3 contains 15 residues. CDR1 MGHDK and CDR2 SYGVNS come from the germline V gene. CDR3 nucleotides: TGTGCCAGCAGTGAAGGACTAGCGGGAGCTGATACGCAGTATTTT. This gives the protein CASSEGLAGADTQYF.

The gene calls are TRBV15 and TRBJ1-5, with 7 bases matching TRBD1. Germline loops: CDR1 LNHNV, CDR2 YYDKDF (reference sequence). V lost 0 bases to trimming and J lost 0 bases; unmatched junction nucleotides: 5. The CDR3 has 17 amino acids. Here the CDR3 DNA reads TGTGCCACCAGCAGAGATCGGACAGGTAATAGCAATCAGCCCCAGCATTTT. Its protein product is CATSRDRTGNSNQPQHF.

The chain has TRBV21-1 and TRBJ2-3; the table gives TRBD1 as D, unverified against the DNA. TRBV21-1 is noted as a pseudogene. The CDR3 has 15 amino acids. This CDR3 reads CASSKAFGLPDTQYF. The CDR3 DNA sequence: TGTGCCAGCAGCAAAGCGTTTGGGCTCCCGGATACGCAGTATTTT.

Note on this clone: Other nucleotide sequences from this sample produce the same CDR3. The V call is TRBV5-1, the J call TRBJ1-1, with TRBD1 matching 10 bases. V trimming: 4 bases; J trimming: 4 bases; junction bases outside the gene matches: 7. The CDR3 is 15 amino acids. CDR1 is SGHRS and CDR2 is YFSETQ in the germline V gene. CDR3 amino acids: CASSPRQGARTEAFF. CDR3 in DNA: TGCGCCAGCAGCCCTCGACAGGGGGCGCGCACTGAAGCTTTCTTT.

The chain joins TRBV7-2 to TRBJ1-2; D gene uncertain. Trimming removed 1 base at V and 7 bases at J, with 28 bases between. This CDR3 is built from 19 residues. Germline V lookup: CDR1 SGHTA, CDR2 FQGNSA. The CDR3 here is CASSLVGRPGTITSSGYTF. DNA of the CDR3: TGTGCCAGCAGCTTAGTGGGAAGGCCAGGCACCATCACTTCCTCTGGCTACACCTTC.

This clone was counted a few times. The chain uses TRBV5-4 and TRBJ2-7, with 10 bases fitting TRBD2. There are 15 residues in the CDR3. Germline V lookup: CDR1 SGHNT, CDR2 YYREEE (reference sequence). The J segment lost 3 bases and the V segment lost 2 bases, leaving 5 bases of the junction unmatched. The CDR3: CASSLGTSALYEQYF. The CDR3 bases are TGTGCCAGCAGCTTAGGGACTAGCGCGCTCTACGAGCAGTACTTC.